The present T cell receptor (beta chain) was sequenced within a study of T cells in Graves' hyperthyroidism and ophthalmopathy. Overall study findings and caveats: Most clonotypes expanded in the thyroid (above 0.001) were also present in blood.

From RNA transcripts, TCR beta CDR3 regions were amplified. During a first-round RT-PCR of the TCR CDR3, the HTBI primer set was used. Each CDR3 protein is one row after TCRdb ran MiXCR on the multiplex PCR reads. The profile shows about 200,000 distinct CDR3 sequences, 17% of them singletons. The V end lost 5 bases, the J end lost 2 bases, and 18 bases lay between the germline ends. The CDR3 sequence is 16 residues long. Germline-derived CDR1 and CDR2 are PRHDT and FYEKMQ (reference sequence). This clonotype was detected only once. Its antigen is as yet unknown. This sequence was found in a woman between 45 and 65 years old with Graves' hyperthyroidism. The sample was blood. The V and J genes are TRBV13 and TRBJ1-2; the D gene is possibly TRBD1 (6 bases). The DNA for the CDR3 is TGTGCCAGCAGCACGAGGGGAGGAGGGACAAACTATGGCTACACCTTC. It encodes CASSTRGGGTNYGYTF.